This T cell receptor (beta chain) was recovered during a study of early T cells in non-severe SARS-CoV-2 infection (dated by TCRdb to about 2021). Regarding the study in general: Bulk RNA from unsorted whole blood was used for TCR sequencing, so alpha and beta chains could not be paired. Overall study results and their limits: Matching against VDJdb was skewed toward anti-spike CD8 responses, likely underestimated virus-specific expansions, and missed private and CD4 specificities.

As regards this clonotype: Its antigen is unknown. One base away there is no much larger clone; base qualities are not given.

This was a case-control study nested in a cohort of healthcare workers in London, UK, who had nasopharyngeal swab PCR tests and blood samples taken every week. Healthcare workers were enrolled in the week of the UK lockdown, from 23 to 31 March 2020, and were followed every week for up to roughly 16 weeks. The CDR3 goes from the cysteine to the phenylalanine over 15 residues. The CDR3 DNA has 45 bases and is translated from base 1. The germline V gene supplies CDR1 MNHEY and CDR2 SVGAGI. V is cut by 0 bases and J by 2 bases, and the space between the germline ends is 5 bases. Library preparation was by 5' RACE. Data came from a NextSeq 500. To correct for sequencing error and PCR bias, the TCR library protocol tagged individual cDNA molecules with unique molecular identifiers. TCR alpha and beta chains were both sequenced, and the abundances of alpha and beta sequences in each sample were closely correlated with each other. The original pipeline was this. Decombinator V4 was used to annotate TCR sequences for V gene, J gene and CDR3. TCRs were defined as expanded if a significant change between any two time points was detected under a Poisson model with p below 0.0001. TCR abundances were normalised to the total number of TCRs sequenced in each sample and reported as counts per million. MAIT TCRs were defined by TRAV1-2 paired with TRAJ12, TRAJ20 or TRAJ33, and iNKT TCRs by TRAV10 paired with TRAJ18. A search of VDJdb, accessed on 1 November 2021, was run for TCRs annotated to CMV, EBV and SARS-CoV-2, with TCRs annotated for multiple antigens excluded. TCRdb took the public reads, trimmed them with fastp at Q25, ran MiXCR for clone calling and kept in-frame beta chains. Duplicate CDR3 protein sequences are folded into a single record with the most common DNA and genes. TCRdb, rather than the study authors, made the V and J calls. The sample has 25,000 to 30,000 distinct CDR3 sequences on record, approximately 5.4% of them singletons. The ten largest clones add up to 0.92% of the sample.

The specimen was whole blood. The source of this sequence is an adult who was a healthcare worker with PCR-confirmed SARS-CoV-2 infection or an uninfected control (not recorded which). The sequence links TRBV6-5 to TRBJ1-6; the D gene is unclear. The DNA is TGTGCCAGCAGTTACTCGCGGGCCTATAATTCACCCCTCCACTTT. This translates into CASSYSRAYNSPLHF.